This T cell receptor beta chain was retrieved from a study of blood T cells in healthy people across ages (dated by TCRdb to the mid-2010s). In the study overall: Template switching captured roughly one uniquely barcoded TCR beta cDNA molecule per two T cells in model experiments. To avoid experimental bias, donors of different ages were distributed randomly across sequencing lanes. Two additional independent replicas of 1 million unique cDNA reads from the same blood draw were analyzed for two donors (one aged 18 to 29 and one aged 80 or older). The donors were split into four age groups: young (average around 16 years), middle-aged (39), aged (approximately 60) and long-lived (under 85). Age-related changes in TCR beta repertoire diversity were measured in the study by deep sequencing normalized with unique cDNA molecular identifiers.

Taken from the germline V gene, the CDR1 and CDR2 loops are LGHNA and YSLEER. From the cysteine up to the phenylalanine, the CDR3 has a length of 16 residues. The kept DNA is CDR3 alone, 48 bases in frame from the first base. V loses 0 bases at its end and J loses 6 bases; junction bases beyond the gene matches: 9. This clonotype was seen just once. The specificity of this receptor is unknown. No base quality values were provided; no much bigger clone lies one nucleotide off. The full study reports these points: Total diversity estimates from one million sequenced T cells were considered lower bounds and underestimates. Since profiling was done on bulk unsorted PBMCs, naive and antigen-experienced compartments could not be conclusively compared. There was a strong correlation between observed TCR beta diversity and the percentage of naive T cells measured by flow cytometry. Compared with the aged group, the long-lived group had more naive CD4+ T cells, fewer expanded clones and increased TCR diversity, a pattern suggesting age selection. Because the CMV infection status of the donors was unknown, age-related changes in expanded clonotypes may potentially have been confounded. Observed TCR beta diversity per million T cells fell roughly linearly with age, and a significant reduction was already apparent by age around 40.

Library creation used 5' RACE. Sequencing used an Illumina HiSeq 2500. A second roughly 6 to 11 cycle PCR used a sample-barcoded 5' primer and a J-beta primer mix. A unique molecular identifier was introduced onto each TCR beta cDNA molecule by a template-switch 5' adaptor carrying 12 random nucleotides. Each sample yielded at least 2.5 million CDR3-containing paired-end reads. The Mint cDNA synthesis kit, primed by a TRBC-specific oligonucleotide, was used to synthesize first-strand cDNA from all RNA. After uracil-DNA glycosylase treatment, a first 18-cycle PCR used universal primers M1SS and BC2_uni_R on all cDNA. The study's processing was this. For normalization, 1 million high-quality reads were randomly selected from each sample, with every read carrying a distinct molecular identifier. Instead of being binned into consensus sequences, reads with shared molecular identifiers were discarded. MiTCR, run with a Q25 quality threshold and the strictest error-elimination algorithm, handled CDR3 identification, clonotype clustering and error correction. A nonparametric unseen species model with Euler transformation was used to estimate a lower bound on total TCR beta diversity. The raw public reads went through TCRdb reprocessing: fastp at Q25, MiXCR clone calling, in-frame beta chains kept. Here each entry gathers all rows of one CDR3 protein and keeps the most common genes and DNA. These V and J calls originate from TCRdb's pipeline instead of the authors' own analysis. The sample data list roughly 930,000 distinct CDR3 sequences, and about 44% of these were observed just once. The top ten constitute 13% of the sample.

Systemically healthy Caucasian individuals from Russia, around 39 in total and aged roughly 6 to 100 years, were included as donors. Each donor gave ten milliliters of peripheral blood, drawn into EDTA-treated Vacutainer tubes. PBMCs were isolated by Ficoll-Paque density-gradient centrifugation, with at least 6 million obtained per sample. Trizol reagent was used to extract total RNA from PBMCs, with at least 5.5 micrograms per sample. For every donor, flow cytometry on a PBMC aliquot measured the percentage of naive CD45RAhigh/CD27high T cells. Recombination joined TRBV4-3 with TRBJ2-3; 7 junctional bases match TRBD2. This clonotype was sampled from a man aged 30 to 45 in good health. Sequencing was carried out using blood. The DNA sequence follows: TGCGCCAGCAGCCAAGAAGTGGGAGGGTCGTCGGATACGCAGTATTTT. The translation is CASSQEVGGSSDTQYF.